Each of the 30 T cell receptor beta chains below was sequenced from the same sample in a study of T cell repertoires in ileal Crohn's disease. Time point described: neoterminal ileum biopsy at postoperative endoscopy, about 6 months after surgery. The method was immunoSEQ multiplex PCR; TCRdb's version includes in-frame clones alone and lacks a portion of them. This sample carries under 15,000 clones, approximately 80% of them seen once, and the ten largest clones take under 20%. The sample was ileal tissue. The receptor set was obtained from an adult with Crohn's disease.

This clone was observed once. J is TRBJ1-4 and V is TRBV23-1; TRBD1 is a possible D gene (5 bases). TRBV23-1 is filed as an ORF, its function uncertain. Trimming took off 3 bases at V and 12 bases at J, with 26 bases between the two ends. This CDR3 contains 17 residues. The DNA for the CDR3 is TGCGCCAGCAGTCATAAGGGGCCCAGAGGTTCGGCTGGTGAACTGTTTTTT. This gives the protein CASSHKGPRGSAGELFF.

As DNA, the CDR3 is TGTGCCAGCAGCCCGGACAGGGGGTACGAGCAGTACTTC. Translated, it gives CASSPDRGYEQYF. V usage is TRBV11-1 and J usage is TRBJ2-7, with TRBD1 identical over 10 bases. This CDR3 spans 13 amino acids. Germline CDR1 is SGHAT and CDR2 is FQDESV (reference sequence). V trimming: 5 bases; J trimming: 4 bases; junction bases outside the gene matches: 2.

This clone is a singleton in its sample. This chain joins TRBV7-9 and TRBJ2-7, with 10 bases fitting TRBD2. The CDR3 loop spans 15 amino acids. The junction had 8 bases not matched to a gene; V was cut back by 5 bases and J by 4 bases. Germline V gene data show CDR1 as SEHNR and CDR2 as FQNEAQ (reference sequence). CDR3 sequence reads: CASSAPGAGGYEQYF. CDR3 sequence (DNA): TGTGCCAGCAGCGCCCCCGGAGCGGGAGGGTACGAGCAGTACTTC.

The chain couples TRBV7-2 to TRBJ2-2, with 11 positions matching TRBD2. There are 16 residues in the CDR3. Germline V CDR1 and CDR2: SGHTA, FQGNSA. The J segment lost 5 bases and the V segment lost 5 bases, leaving 7 bases of the junction unmatched. The CDR3 protein is CASSRLAGGRTGELFF. CDR3 DNA sequence: TGTGCCAGCAGCCGTCTAGCGGGGGGAAGGACCGGGGAGCTGTTTTTT.

V usage is TRBV4-1 and J usage is TRBJ1-4, with no clear D. The germline V gene has CDR1 MGHRA and CDR2 YSYEKL. This CDR3 is 15 amino acids long. The V and J ends lost 1 base and 5 bases respectively, with 11 bases between them. The CDR3 region has the DNA TGCGCCAGCAGCCAAGTATCCAGTAGCAATGAAAAACTGTTTTTT. Amino acids: CASSQVSSSNEKLFF.

This chain connects TRBV6-4 to TRBJ2-1, with 9 bases lining up with TRBD1. The germline V gene encodes CDR1 MRHNA and CDR2 SNTAGT. V was pared by 4 bases and J by 7 bases, with 5 bases of the junction left unmatched. This CDR3 has 14 amino acids. In DNA form, the CDR3 reads TGTGCCAGCAGTGGGGGACAGGGCGGTAATGAGCAGTTCTTC. Residues: CASSGGQGGNEQFF.

This clone occurred a few times. The CDR3 DNA reads TGCAGCGTTGTGGAGGATGGCAATCAGCCCCAGCATTTT. It specifies CSVVEDGNQPQHF. This sequence joins TRBV29-1 and TRBJ1-5, with D uncertain. The CDR3 is 13 amino acids. Trimming left V 4 bases short and J 2 bases short, with 9 bases between. Germline V gene lookup returns CDR1 SQVTM and CDR2 ANQGSEA.

The gene calls are TRBV7-2 and TRBJ2-3, with 8 bases lining up with TRBD2. CDR3 length: 14 residues. Looked up from germline, CDR1 is SGHTA and CDR2 is FQGNSA. The V segment lost 6 bases and the J segment 3 bases; nucleotides outside the gene matches: 5. The CDR3 nucleotides read TGTGCCAGCAGGCCGGGACTAGTGACAGATACGCAGTATTTT. Translated: CASRPGLVTDTQYF.

With regard to this clone: The sample carries other DNA sequences with the same CDR3. J is TRBJ1-5 and V is TRBV7-6; D unclear. Germline CDR1 SGHVS, CDR2 FNYEAQ. CDR3 length equals 13 residues. V was trimmed by 1 base and J by 2 bases, leaving 3 bases between them. CDR3 sequence: CASSLGRNQPQHF. The CDR3 nucleotides are TGTGCCAGCAGCTTAGGGCGCAATCAGCCCCAGCATTTT.

The chain has TRBV5-1 and TRBJ2-1, with 9 bases aligning to TRBD2. Germline V lookup: CDR1 SGHRS, CDR2 YFSETQ. This CDR3 comprises 14 residues. Trimming at V came to 3 bases and at J to 8 bases, leaving 6 bases not matched to a gene. CDR3 DNA: TGCGCCAGCAGCTGGGGACTAGCTAGTGATGAGCAGTTCTTC. Amino acids: CASSWGLASDEQFF.

A few counts support this clone. This chain uses TRBV28 with TRBJ1-2, with D possibly being TRBD1 (6 bases). CDR1 and CDR2 from the germline V gene are MDHEN and SYDVKM. The CDR3 length is 12 residues. The V end was cut by 7 bases, the J end by 8 bases, with 14 bases between. CDR3 nucleotide sequence: TGTGCCAGCATGCAGGGGAGAAAGGGCTACACCTTC. Translating it yields CASMQGRKGYTF.

This clone was seen a single time. The chain has TRBV5-1 and TRBJ1-3; the match to TRBD1 covers 8 bases. This CDR3 is built from 16 residues. The germline CDR1 and CDR2 sequences are SGHRS and YFSETQ. Trimming at V came to 4 bases and at J to 0 bases, leaving 6 bases not matched to a gene. As DNA, the CDR3 is TGCGCCAGCAGCGTGGGACAGGACTTCTCTGGAAACACCATATATTTT. It is translated as CASSVGQDFSGNTIYF.

Only one count was recorded for this clone. The chain carries TRBV4-2 and TRBJ2-3, with 8 bases that match TRBD1. This CDR3 has 17 amino acids. J gave up 2 bases and V 1 base, and 8 bases lay outside the gene matches. CDR1 and CDR2 from the germline V gene are LGHNA and YNFKEQ. Here the CDR3 DNA reads TGTGCCAGCAGCCAAGTCGCGGGACAGGTATTCACAGATACGCAGTATTTT. Residues: CASSQVAGQVFTDTQYF.

The chain is built from TRBV5-1 and TRBJ2-1; 9 bases fit TRBD2. CDR1 and CDR2 from the germline V gene are SGHRS and YFSETQ. The CDR3 totals 16 residues. V shed 4 bases and J 3 bases; nucleotides not matched to a gene: 8. CDR3 residues: CASSKTGTSSYNEQFF. CDR3 sequence (DNA): TGCGCCAGCAGCAAGACCGGGACTAGCAGCTACAATGAGCAGTTCTTC.

This clone was observed a few times. The V gene is TRBV28, the J gene TRBJ1-3, with D possibly TRBD1 on 5 matching bases. V was pared by 8 bases and J by 0 bases, with 8 bases between. The CDR3 runs 13 residues. Germline CDR1 MDHEN, CDR2 SYDVKM. CDR3 DNA sequence: TGTGCCAGCCAGACAGACTCTGGAAACACCATATATTTT. Encoded protein: CASQTDSGNTIYF.

This chain uses TRBV6-5 with TRBJ2-5, with TRBD1 matching over 7 bases. The trim removed 7 bases at V and 4 bases at J, leaving 9 bases unmatched. Germline CDR1 reads MNHEY; CDR2 reads SVGAGI. The length of the CDR3 is 14 residues. The DNA for the CDR3 is TGTGCCAGCAAAACAGGGGTAGGAGTAGAGACCCAGTACTTC. Translated: CASKTGVGVETQYF.

This chain connects TRBV5-6 to TRBJ2-4; 13 nucleotides align to TRBD2. The CDR3 totals 16 residues. Germline trimming cut 5 bases from V and 5 bases from J; bases unmatched to any gene: 7. Germline CDR1 and CDR2: SGHDT and YYEEEE. DNA of the CDR3: TGTGCCAGCAGACCGGGACTAGCGGGGCCTCAAAACATTCAGTACTTC. Protein: CASRPGLAGPQNIQYF. Complete variable domain (other parts from reference TRBV5-6 and TRBJ2-4): DAGVTQSPTHLIKTRGQQVTLRCSPKSGHDTVSWYQQALGQGPQFIFQYYEEEERQRGNFPDRFSGHQFPNYSSELNVNALLLGDSALYLCASRPGLAGPQNIQYFGAGTRLSVL.

With regard to this clone: Relative to the germline gene, one junction end is altered; a read error may explain this. The J gene is TRBJ2-1, the V gene TRBV7-7; 8 nucleotides line up with TRBD1. CDR1 SSHAT and CDR2 FNYEAQ come from the germline V gene (reference sequence). This CDR3 contains 13 residues. The DNA for the CDR3 is TGTGCTAGCAGCACGGACAGGGTTGATGAGCAGTTCTTC. Its translation is CASSTDRVDEQFF.

The chain combines TRBV15 with TRBJ1-1; D possibly corresponds to TRBD1 (5 bases). Germline CDR1 LNHNV, CDR2 YYDKDF (reference sequence). Trimming left V 2 bases short and J 2 bases short, with 9 bases between. The CDR3 covers 14 residues. CDR3 sequence (DNA): TGTGCCACCAGCAGACAGGGATTCAACACTGAAGCTTTCTTT. This sequence encodes CATSRQGFNTEAFF.

This chain uses TRBV19 with TRBJ1-5, with 9 nucleotides matching TRBD1. Germline loops: CDR1 LNHDA, CDR2 SQIVND (reference sequence). This CDR3 has 17 residues. V gave up 6 bases and J gave up 0 bases; unmatched junction bases: 9. The CDR3 reads CASRIQDRGRSNQPQHF. CDR3 nucleotide sequence: TGTGCCAGTAGAATCCAGGACAGGGGACGTAGCAATCAGCCCCAGCATTTT.

This chain joins TRBV6-1 and TRBJ2-1; 12 positions match TRBD2. The V and J ends lost 3 bases and 5 bases, in that order; junction bases with no gene match: 2. Germline values: CDR1 MNHNS, CDR2 SASEGT. The CDR3 sequence is 15 residues long. CDR3 residues: CASSETSGSHNEQFF. The CDR3 DNA is TGTGCCAGCAGTGAGACTAGCGGGAGCCACAATGAGCAGTTCTTC.

The gene calls are TRBV9 and TRBJ2-2; 7 positions agree with TRBD2. This CDR3 is 15 amino acids long. The germline V gene has CDR1 SGDLS and CDR2 YYNGEE. The trim removed 4 bases at V and 1 base at J, leaving 4 bases unmatched. The CDR3 here is CASSLGLVNTGELFF. The CDR3, as DNA: TGTGCCAGCAGCTTAGGACTAGTGAACACCGGGGAGCTGTTTTTT.

The chain uses TRBV6-1 and TRBJ2-1; 11 bases match TRBD2. The V and J ends lost 6 bases and 4 bases, in that order; junction bases with no gene match: 5. The CDR3 covers 15 residues. Germline V gene data show CDR1 as MNHNS and CDR2 as SASEGT. The CDR3 here is CASRMGTSGYNEQFF. For the CDR3, the DNA is TGTGCCAGCAGGATGGGGACTAGCGGATACAATGAGCAGTTCTTC.

V and J are TRBV7-8 and TRBJ2-5; D ambiguous. This CDR3 has 13 residues. Per germline, CDR1 SGHVS and CDR2 FQNEAQ. Between the trimmed V and J ends, which lost 2 bases and 2 bases, there was a span of 6 bases. CDR3 DNA: TGTGCCAGCAGCTTACGTATGCAAGAGACCCAGTACTTC. It translates to CASSLRMQETQYF.

This clone was seen a few times. The chain is built from TRBV5-1 and TRBJ2-7; 11 bases fit TRBD2. With 0 bases clipped from V and 0 bases from J, the junction kept 2 bases outside the gene matches. CDR3 length: 16 residues. Germline CDR1 is SGHRS and CDR2 is YFSETQ. This CDR3 reads CASSLETSGVSYEQYF. The CDR3 region has the DNA TGCGCCAGCAGCTTGGAGACTAGCGGGGTCTCCTACGAGCAGTACTTC.

The count of this clone is one. V and J are TRBV5-1 and TRBJ2-3, with 9 positions matching TRBD2. CDR1 and CDR2 (germline): SGHRS, YFSETQ. This CDR3 contains 15 residues. Trimming removed 1 base from V and 3 bases from J; junction bases left unmatched: 3. CDR3 loop: CASSLQAGGTDTQYF. CDR3 nucleotides: TGCGCCAGCAGCTTGCAGGCGGGGGGGACAGATACGCAGTATTTT.

The chain links TRBV4-2 to TRBJ1-1, with 7 bases aligning to TRBD1. V trimming: 3 bases; J trimming: 3 bases; junction bases outside the gene matches: 10. The germline CDR1 and CDR2 sequences are LGHNA and YNFKEQ. CDR3 length equals 16 residues. Here the CDR3 DNA reads TGTGCCAGCAGCCAGGTTACCGGGACAGTAGACACTGAAGCTTTCTTT. Translation: CASSQVTGTVDTEAFF.

In its sample, this clone was seen a few times. The chain recombines TRBV4-2 with TRBJ2-7, with a possible D match to TRBD2 (6 bases). V was cut by 8 bases and J by 1 base, with 18 bases left in between. The CDR3 runs 15 residues. The germline gives CDR1 LGHNA, CDR2 YNFKEQ. The CDR3 coding sequence is TGTGCCAGCGCCAATACCCGGGGGATATCCTACGAGCAGTACTTC. Translation: CASANTRGISYEQYF.

This chain joins TRBV7-2 and TRBJ2-3; the match to TRBD2 covers 10 bases. CDR1 SGHTA and CDR2 FQGNSA come from the germline V gene. The V and J ends lost 6 bases and 2 bases, in that order; junction bases with no gene match: 5. The CDR3 consists of 15 residues. Here the CDR3 reads CASRSTSGNTDTQYF. CDR3 coding DNA: TGTGCCAGCAGGTCAACTAGCGGGAACACAGATACGCAGTATTTT.

The chain employs TRBV7-2 and TRBJ1-5, with a tentative D call TRBD1 (6 bases). The CDR3 extends over 15 amino acids. V gave up 5 bases and J gave up 1 base, with 12 bases separating them. CDR1 is SGHTA and CDR2 is FQGNSA in the germline V gene. The CDR3 loop is CASSIGGGSNQPQHF. As DNA, the CDR3 is TGTGCCAGCAGCATAGGGGGAGGAAGCAATCAGCCCCAGCATTTT.